This TCR beta chain was retrieved from a study of blood T cell repertoires in COVID-19. Overall study context: COVID-19 samples collected from the United States, Italy and Spain covered acute and convalescent phases. Nucleic acid was either cDNA or gDNA, and it came from T cells, B-cell-depleted T cells, or PBMCs.

The CDR3 has 13 amino acids. Germline CDR1 is SQVTM and CDR2 is ANQGSEA. V dropped 2 bases and J dropped 2; count of bases not matched to a gene: 2. In the original processing: Estimates of nucleated cell counts were drawn from the amplification of reference gene primers. Measured with immunoSEQ multiplex PCR; TCRdb has only the in-frame clones, and not every one. V, J and clone size derive from that table, while D and trimming were established from the DNA sequence. This sample has 180,000 or so clones; 86% occur once, and the top ten carry 0.99%. This clone turned up a few times. The same CDR3 also results from other DNA sequences found in this sample.

This TCR came from a man between 18 and 35 years old with acute or convalescent COVID-19. The chain is built from TRBV29-1 and TRBJ1-1, with 7 nucleotides matching TRBD1. The sequenced sample consisted of peripheral blood. Here the CDR3 DNA reads TGCAGCGTTGAAAGGGGGCAAAACACTGAAGCTTTCTTT. This gives the protein CSVERGQNTEAFF.